This T cell receptor beta chain was documented in a study of T cell repertoires in cytomegalovirus infection. Overall study: CMV epitopes used comprised recently identified HLA-C-restricted ones and well-studied HLA-B-restricted ones. The public TCR beta signatures pointed to both CMV infection and matching HLA type.

This CDR3 is 13 amino acids long. Germline V CDR1 and CDR2: MNHEY, SVGAGI. V gave up 10 bases and J gave up 5 bases, with 17 bases separating them. Study outcomes and limitations: The ex vivo response was dominated by HLA-C-restricted CMV-specific TCR beta clonotypes. Individuals carrying CMV plus the relevant HLA were identified by cumulative frequency of public TCR beta families.

TCRdb passed the reads through MiXCR, listing each CDR3 protein once. This sample yields 44,000 or so distinct CDR3 sequences, of which roughly 22% are seen a single time; 70% to 90% belongs to the top ten. The count of this clonotype is one. What it binds is unknown. The chain couples TRBV6-5 to TRBJ2-5; D call uncertain. The source was CD8+ T cells from cultured PBMCs, collected from culture after CMV antigen stimulation. This TCR was sampled from a human donor in good health (CMV status not recorded). Some clones in this sample may be carry-over from other donors' samples. The CDR3 nucleotides are TGTGCCATCCCCGCCGCCTCTGGGGAGACCCAGTACTTC. Its translation: CAIPAASGETQYF.